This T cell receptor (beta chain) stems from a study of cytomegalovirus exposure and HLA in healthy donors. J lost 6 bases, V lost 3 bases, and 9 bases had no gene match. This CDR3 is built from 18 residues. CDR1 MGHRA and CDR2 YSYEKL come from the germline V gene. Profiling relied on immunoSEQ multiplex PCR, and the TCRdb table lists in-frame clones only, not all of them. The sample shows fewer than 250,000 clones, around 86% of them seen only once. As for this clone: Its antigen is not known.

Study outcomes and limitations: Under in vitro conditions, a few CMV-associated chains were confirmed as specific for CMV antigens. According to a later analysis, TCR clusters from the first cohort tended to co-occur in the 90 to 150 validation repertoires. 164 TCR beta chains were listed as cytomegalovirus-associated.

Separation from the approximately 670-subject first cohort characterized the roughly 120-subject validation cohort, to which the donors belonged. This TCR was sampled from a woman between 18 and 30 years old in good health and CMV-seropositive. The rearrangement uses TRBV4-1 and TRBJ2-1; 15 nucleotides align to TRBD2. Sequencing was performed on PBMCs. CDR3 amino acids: CASSQSGLAGGPGNEQFF. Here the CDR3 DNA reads TGCGCCAGCAGCCAGTCCGGACTAGCGGGAGGGCCTGGCAATGAGCAGTTCTTC.